This T cell receptor beta chain is drawn from a study of patients and donors after allogeneic stem cell transplantation. TCRdb redid the calling of the RT-PCR reads with MiXCR, one entry per CDR3 protein. The table includes about 230,000 distinct CDR3 sequences, 11% to 15% detected once. J was trimmed by 3 bases and V by 6 bases; bases with no gene match: 2. CDR3 size: 14 residues. CDR1 is SNHLY and CDR2 is FYNNEI in the germline V gene. This clonotype was sampled from a human donor who was either an allogeneic HSCT recipient or a stem cell or donor lymphocyte infusion donor (not recorded which). It is not recorded whose cells these are; they may come from a transplant donor. The chain carries TRBV2 and TRBJ2-2; 9 positions match TRBD2. The sample taken for sequencing was blood, either unsorted or a sorted T cell fraction (not recorded which). The CDR3, as DNA: TGTGCCAGCAGGGTAGCGGGGGACACCGGGGAGCTGTTTTTT. This gives the protein CASRVAGDTGELFF.